This T cell receptor beta chain stems from a study of early T cells in non-severe SARS-CoV-2 infection. Turning to the study itself: Chains stayed unpaired after sequencing of bulk RNA from unsorted whole blood. Broader study findings: Matching with VDJdb favored anti-spike CD8 responses (missing private and CD4 specificities).

This clonotype was seen many times. What it recognizes is unknown. Attachment of unique molecular identifiers to individual cDNA molecules was performed. TCRdb passed the 5' RACE reads through MiXCR, listing each CDR3 protein once. The sample includes roughly 51,000 distinct CDR3 sequences, 6.5% to 9.5% of them seen just once. What was sequenced was whole blood. This TCR was recovered from an adult who was a healthcare worker with PCR-confirmed SARS-CoV-2 infection or an uninfected control (not recorded which).

DNA of the CDR3: TGCGCCAGCGGGGAACCTGGAAACACCATATATTTT. It encodes CASGEPGNTIYF. This chain uses TRBV10-2 with TRBJ1-3; D gene unclear. Looked up from germline, CDR1 is WSHSY and CDR2 is SAAADI. This CDR3 spans 12 amino acids. V dropped 8 bases and J dropped 2 bases, with 7 bases sitting between them.